These 25 T cell receptor beta chains came from one sample sequenced in a study of beta chain features in type 1 diabetes. Isolated RNA was reverse transcribed in full, so expressed TCRB transcripts were sequenced. Clones were read by immunoSEQ multiplex PCR, and TCRdb kept only the in-frame ones, dropping some. This table holds 250,000 to 300,000 clones, under 8.5% found once. The sample was central memory CD4+ T cells from blood. The source is a woman aged 18-29 years in good health.

This clone was counted only a few times. The V call is TRBV14, the J call TRBJ2-4, with D possibly being TRBD1 (6 bases). Per germline, CDR1 SGHDN and CDR2 FVKESK. The CDR3 covers 15 residues. V was pared by 4 bases and J by 6 bases, with 16 bases between. DNA for the CDR3: TGTGCCAGCAGCCTGACGATGGGGGCCCGAAACATTCAGTACTTC. Translated: CASSLTMGARNIQYF.

Regarding this clone: Other DNA sequences in this specimen translate into the identical CDR3. This sequence joins TRBV2 and TRBJ2-5; D remains unclear. Germline loops: CDR1 SNHLY, CDR2 FYNNEI. V was shortened by 2 bases and J by 2 bases, with 3 bases between the two germline ends. This CDR3 has 12 residues. The CDR3 DNA reads as TGTGCCAGCAGTGAATCTCAAGAGACCCAGTACTTC. It encodes CASSESQETQYF.

This chain connects TRBV5-4 to TRBJ2-2, with TRBD2 matching over 8 bases. Per the germline V gene, CDR1 is SGHNT and CDR2 is YYREEE (reference sequence). This CDR3 is built from 16 residues. Unmatched junction bases numbered 9, after V lost 4 bases and J lost 4 bases. The CDR3 DNA is TGTGCCAGCAGCCGGAGTAGCGGGGCTGTCACCGGGGAGCTGTTTTTT. It specifies CASSRSSGAVTGELFF. Full variable domain (rest looked up from reference TRBV5-4 and TRBJ2-2): ETGVTQSPTHLIKTRGQQVTLRCSSQSGHNTVSWYQQALGQGPQFIFQYYREEENGRGNFPPRFSGLQFPNYSSELNVNALELDDSALYLCASSRSSGAVTGELFFGEGSRLTVL.

The chain has TRBV19 and TRBJ1-1, with no clear D. V was pared by 4 bases and J by 1 base, with 13 bases between. The CDR3 runs 15 residues. From germline, CDR1 is LNHDA and CDR2 SQIVND (reference sequence). Here the CDR3 reads CASSSLRQTNTEAFF. The CDR3 coding sequence is TGTGCCAGTAGTAGCCTACGGCAGACGAACACTGAAGCTTTCTTT.

This clone was recorded a few times. The rearrangement uses TRBV5-4 and TRBJ2-5, with TRBD1 matching over 8 bases. The CDR3 totals 15 residues. After removal of 4 bases from V and 0 bases from J, the junction contained 5 bases not matched to a gene. In germline, CDR1 is SGHNT, CDR2 YYREEE (reference sequence). CDR3 sequence: CASSPGTGHQETQYF. The CDR3 coding sequence is TGTGCCAGCAGCCCCGGGACAGGACACCAAGAGACCCAGTACTTC.

This rearrangement joins TRBV5-4 to TRBJ2-5; D is unresolved. This CDR3 is 15 amino acids long. Germline V gives CDR1 SGHNT, CDR2 YYREEE (reference sequence). The V end was cut by 0 bases, the J end by 0 bases, with 9 bases between. CDR3 sequence: CASSLETVNQETQYF. As DNA, the CDR3 is TGTGCCAGCAGCTTGGAAACAGTTAACCAAGAGACCCAGTACTTC.

This chain links TRBV4-2 with TRBJ2-5; 11 bases align to TRBD2. V shed 1 base and J 5 bases; nucleotides not matched to a gene: 9. CDR3 length equals 17 residues. Germline V gene data show CDR1 as LGHNA and CDR2 as YNFKEQ. The CDR3: CASSQVGLAGGPETQYF. The CDR3 nucleotides are TGTGCCAGCAGCCAAGTAGGTCTAGCGGGGGGCCCGGAGACCCAGTACTTC.

This clone showed up just a few times. The chain employs TRBV7-8 and TRBJ2-4; D perhaps matches TRBD2 (5 bases). V was clipped by 0 bases and J by 9 bases, with 12 bases between them. This CDR3 comprises 14 residues. Looked up from germline, CDR1 is SGHVS and CDR2 is FQNEAQ. Here the CDR3 reads CASSLARVVGIQYF. The CDR3 DNA reads as TGTGCCAGCAGCTTAGCGCGGGTGGTGGGCATTCAGTACTTC.

This clone was recorded a few times. The CDR3 here is CASSLTGYGYEQYV. CDR3 DNA: TGTGCCAGCAGCCTGACAGGGTACGGCTACGAGCAGTACGTC. The V call is TRBV5-6, the J call TRBJ2-7; the match to TRBD1 covers 7 bases. V lost 4 bases, J lost 3 bases, and 7 bases stayed unmatched. Germline loops: CDR1 SGHDT, CDR2 YYEEEE. The length of the CDR3 is 14 residues.

This clone was detected only a few times. The genes are TRBV4-1 and TRBJ1-2, with 7 bases fitting TRBD1. The CDR3 runs to 15 residues. V was pared by 0 bases and J by 2 bases, with 3 bases of the junction left unmatched. Per germline, CDR1 MGHRA and CDR2 YSYEKL. The CDR3 region is CASSQDLTGNYGYTF. CDR3 nucleotides: TGCGCCAGCAGCCAAGATCTGACAGGGAACTATGGCTACACCTTC.

The chain's CDR3 is CASSPLAGGFRTDTQYF. The CDR3 DNA reads as TGTGCCAGCAGCCCTTTAGCGGGAGGGTTTCGCACAGATACGCAGTATTTT. The rearrangement uses TRBV7-2 and TRBJ2-3; 11 bases agree with TRBD2. CDR1 SGHTA and CDR2 FQGNSA come from the germline V gene. This CDR3 has 17 residues. The junction had 8 bases not matched to a gene; V was cut back by 5 bases and J by 1 base.

This chain joins TRBV5-4 and TRBJ2-6, with no clear D. This CDR3 spans 15 amino acids. Between the trimmed V and J ends, which lost 3 bases and 0 bases, there was a span of 7 bases. CDR1 is SGHNT and CDR2 is YYREEE in the germline V gene (reference sequence). DNA of the CDR3: TGTGCCAGCAGCTCCCCGGGCTCTGGGGCCAACGTCCTGACTTTC. It translates to CASSSPGSGANVLTF.

This clone has at least ten counts. The V gene is TRBV18, the J gene TRBJ2-1, with D possibly matching TRBD2 (6 bases). The V gene's germline CDR1 is KGHSH and CDR2 LQKENI. V gave up 2 bases and J gave up 0 bases, with 8 bases separating them. The CDR3 length is 15 residues. In DNA, the CDR3 is TGTGCCAGCTCACCAAGGGGACTCTCCTACAATGAGCAGTTCTTC. Protein sequence: CASSPRGLSYNEQFF.

The chain's CDR3 is CSAMDYGYTF. For the CDR3, the DNA is TGCAGTGCTATGGACTATGGCTACACCTTC. V and J are TRBV20-1 and TRBJ1-2; no clear D gene. The CDR3 sequence is 10 residues long. Trimming cost V 4 bases and J 3 bases, with 3 bases left between them. In germline, CDR1 is DFQATT, CDR2 SNEGSKA (reference sequence).

The chain employs TRBV4-2 and TRBJ1-1, with D unresolved. Deletions cut 0 bases from V and 4 bases from J, with 12 bases between. The CDR3 sequence is 15 residues long. In germline, CDR1 is LGHNA, CDR2 YNFKEQ. The CDR3 spells CASSQELSVLTEAFF. CDR3 sequence (DNA): TGTGCCAGCAGCCAAGAACTCAGTGTGCTCACTGAAGCTTTCTTT.

This clone was counted between two and nine times. V and J are TRBV10-3 and TRBJ2-1, with 15 bases fitting TRBD2. CDR1 is ENHRY, CDR2 SYGVKD, per germline. With 10 bases clipped from V and 7 bases from J, the junction kept 11 bases outside the gene matches. The CDR3 is 16 amino acids. The DNA for the CDR3 is TGTGCCAGCACCAACCCGGGACTAGCGGGAGGAAATGAGCAGTTCTTC. This sequence encodes CASTNPGLAGGNEQFF.

This clone was observed at least ten times. V usage is TRBV7-2 and J usage is TRBJ1-2; D is uncertain. The CDR3 has 14 amino acids. CDR1 and CDR2 (germline): SGHTA, FQGNSA. Trimming removed 1 base at V and 2 bases at J, with 8 bases between. The CDR3 region is CASSLGRSNYGYTF. The DNA of the CDR3 is TGTGCCAGCAGCTTAGGGCGCTCAAACTATGGCTACACCTTC.

This clone was counted only a few times. The chain employs TRBV25-1 and TRBJ1-6; TRBD1 is a possible D gene (6 bases). Between the trimmed V and J ends, which lost 3 bases and 7 bases, there was a span of 10 bases. Germline lookup yields CDR1 MGHDK and CDR2 SYGVNS. This CDR3 has 14 residues. The CDR3 here is CASSDPDRNSPLHF. The CDR3 nucleotides read TGTGCCAGCAGTGACCCGGACAGAAATTCACCCCTCCACTTT.

This clone was seen a few times. This chain uses TRBV29-1 with TRBJ2-5, with TRBD2 identical over 11 bases. Germline V gives CDR1 SQVTM, CDR2 ANQGSEA. With 4 bases clipped from V and 5 bases from J, the junction kept 9 bases outside the gene matches. The CDR3 runs to 15 residues. CDR3 amino acids: CSVALSGRDKETQYF. As DNA, the CDR3 is TGCAGCGTTGCCCTTAGCGGGAGGGACAAGGAGACCCAGTACTTC.

This clone has a handful of counts. V is TRBV6-5 and J is TRBJ1-2, with D tentatively TRBD1 (6 bases). Trimming left V 7 bases short and J 7 bases short, with 16 bases between. This CDR3 is 13 amino acids long. The germline V gene has CDR1 MNHEY and CDR2 SVGAGI. The CDR3 DNA follows: TGTGCCAGCAAGCCCCAGGGGCTGGTTGGCTACACCTTC. Protein sequence: CASKPQGLVGYTF.

This clone was seen a handful of times. This chain uses TRBV9 with TRBJ2-2; possibly TRBD2 for D (6 bases). Germline V gene data show CDR1 as SGDLS and CDR2 as YYNGEE. V dropped 4 bases and J dropped 3 bases, with 22 bases sitting between them. This CDR3 has 18 residues. The CDR3 reads CASSKRAYGGSDTGELFF. CDR3 bases: TGTGCCAGCAGCAAGCGGGCCTATGGGGGGTCGGACACCGGGGAGCTGTTTTTT.

This clone was picked up a small number of times. The chain uses TRBV19 and TRBJ1-3, with unresolved D. Deletions cut 9 bases from V and 1 base from J, with 10 bases between. This CDR3 is built from 13 residues. The germline V gene encodes CDR1 LNHDA and CDR2 SQIVND (reference sequence). CDR3 in amino acids: CASGSRSGNTIYF. The CDR3 DNA sequence: TGTGCCAGCGGGAGCCGATCTGGAAACACCATATATTTT.

The chain is built from TRBV5-4 and TRBJ1-1; D is possibly TRBD1 (6 bases). The length of the CDR3 is 13 residues. CDR1 is SGHNT and CDR2 is YYREEE in the germline V gene (reference sequence). Trimming removed 10 bases from V and 2 bases from J, with 15 bases in between. The CDR3 protein is CAGTGRGNTEAFF. The CDR3 nucleotides are TGTGCCGGTACAGGGAGGGGTAACACTGAAGCTTTCTTT. The full variable domain, in which reference TRBV5-4 and TRBJ1-1 provide the parts outside the CDR3, is ETGVTQSPTHLIKTRGQQVTLRCSSQSGHNTVSWYQQALGQGPQFIFQYYREEENGRGNFPPRFSGLQFPNYSSELNVNALELDDSALYLCAGTGRGNTEAFFGQGTRLTVV.

The sample holds a few counts of this clone. This chain uses TRBV4-2 with TRBJ1-4; possible D gene TRBD1, 5 bases. V lost 2 bases to trimming and J lost 8 bases, with 18 bases between them. This CDR3 has 16 amino acids. Germline V gene lookup returns CDR1 LGHNA and CDR2 YNFKEQ. The CDR3 here is CASSQKRDDGGEKLFF. The CDR3 nucleotides read TGTGCCAGCAGCCAAAAACGGGACGACGGGGGAGAAAAACTGTTTTTT.

This clone was picked up a small number of times. This chain joins TRBV7-2 and TRBJ2-3; TRBD2 aligns across 9 bases. CDR3 length equals 18 residues. The V gene end was trimmed by 2 bases and the J gene end by 1 base; junction bases not matched to a gene: 10. CDR1 SGHTA and CDR2 FQGNSA come from the germline V gene. The DNA of the CDR3 is TGTGCCAGCAGCTTACGCGGCCGGCGGGAGGGAGGCACAGATACGCAGTATTTT. Its translation: CASSLRGRREGGTDTQYF.